The 26 T cell receptor beta chains below all came from one sample that was sequenced in a study of untreated major depressive disorder. TCRdb's table, derived via immunoSEQ multiplex PCR, lists solely in-frame clones and lacks some. Of just under 20,000 clones in the sample, roughly 84% are singletons; the top ten hold 0.8% to 0.9%. The sequenced material came from CD4+ T cells from PBMCs. The receptor source for this set is a woman aged 30 to 39 in good health.

A single count supports this clone. V is TRBV28 and J is TRBJ2-3; 7 bases fit TRBD2. There are 15 residues in the CDR3. V trimming: 4 bases; J trimming: 4 bases; junction bases outside the gene matches: 8. Germline V gene data show CDR1 as MDHEN and CDR2 as SYDVKM. CDR3 coding DNA: TGTGCCAGCAGTTATGGCGGGAGTATTTCAGATACGCAGTATTTT. This encodes CASSYGGSISDTQYF.

The CDR3 spells CASSSPFRGKYEQYF. The CDR3 coding sequence is TGTGCCAGCAGTTCACCTTTCAGGGGCAAATACGAGCAGTACTTC. V usage is TRBV28 and J usage is TRBJ2-7; tentative D call: TRBD1 (6 bases). This CDR3 has 15 amino acids. The germline V and J ends were trimmed by 4 bases and 4 bases, with 17 bases remaining between them. Germline V gene data show CDR1 as MDHEN and CDR2 as SYDVKM.

The gene calls are TRBV5-1 and TRBJ2-4, with D perhaps given as TRBD1 or TRBD2 (5 bases each). This CDR3 spans 14 amino acids. V was cut by 4 bases and J by 6 bases, with 14 bases left in between. The germline gives CDR1 SGHRS, CDR2 YFSETQ. The CDR3 nucleotides are TGCGCCAGCAGCGGAACCCGGGACGGAAACATTCAGTACTTC. The encoded protein is CASSGTRDGNIQYF.

The genes are TRBV18 and TRBJ2-5; perhaps TRBD1 as D (6 bases). The CDR3 loop spans 13 amino acids. The V end lost 5 bases, the J end lost 1 base, and 8 bases lay between the germline ends. Germline values: CDR1 KGHSH, CDR2 LQKENI. Here the CDR3 DNA reads TGTGCCAGCTCAACGGACAGCCAAGAGACCCAGTACTTC. It yields the protein CASSTDSQETQYF.

The chain joins TRBV18 to TRBJ1-5; tentatively, D is TRBD1 (6 bases). The CDR3 totals 16 residues. The germline gives CDR1 KGHSH, CDR2 LQKENI. V was shortened by 2 bases and J by 1 base, with 12 bases between the two germline ends. The CDR3 DNA reads as TGTGCCAGCTCACCAGGGACCAGGGGAAGCAATCAGCCCCAGCATTTT. Protein product: CASSPGTRGSNQPQHF. Combining the CDR3 with reference TRBV18 and TRBJ1-5 gives the whole variable domain NAGVMQNPRHLVRRRGQEARLRCSPMKGHSHVYWYRQLPEEGLKFMVYLQKENIIDESGMPKERFSAEFPKEGPSILRIQQVVRGDSAAYFCASSPGTRGSNQPQHFGDGTRLSIL.

The chain recombines TRBV19 with TRBJ1-1; maybe TRBD1 (6 bases). The germline gives CDR1 LNHDA, CDR2 SQIVND (reference sequence). V dropped 7 bases and J dropped 1 base, with 28 bases sitting between them. This CDR3 contains 19 residues. CDR3 sequence: CASTPHTGKTSRRNTEAFF. In DNA form, the CDR3 reads TGTGCCAGTACCCCCCATACAGGGAAGACTTCACGGAGGAACACTGAAGCTTTCTTT.

The chain recombines TRBV20-1 with TRBJ2-4; D not certain. The V end was cut by 3 bases, the J end by 12 bases, with 12 bases between. The CDR3 runs to 11 residues. Germline lookup yields CDR1 DFQATT and CDR2 SNEGSKA (reference sequence). The CDR3 DNA reads as TGCAGTGCTAGGGCTCTAGGGAATCAGTACTTC. Translation gives CSARALGNQYF.

V usage is TRBV28 and J usage is TRBJ2-1, with 10 positions matching TRBD2. V trimming: 6 bases; J trimming: 9 bases; junction bases outside the gene matches: 8. This CDR3 region has 14 residues. Germline CDR1 is MDHEN and CDR2 is SYDVKM. The CDR3 loop reads CASRQSGRVGEQFF. CDR3 coding DNA: TGTGCCAGCAGGCAAAGCGGGAGGGTGGGTGAGCAGTTCTTC.

The chain links TRBV29-1 to TRBJ2-1, with 8 bases fitting TRBD2. The junction had 9 bases not matched to a gene; V was cut back by 7 bases and J by 4 bases. The CDR3 is 14 amino acids. Germline V gene data show CDR1 as SQVTM and CDR2 as ANQGSEA. In DNA, the CDR3 is TGCAGCGCCACCCGTAGCGGGATTTACAATGAGCAGTTCTTC. Amino acids: CSATRSGIYNEQFF.

This rearrangement joins TRBV6-5 to TRBJ2-7; D not certain. This CDR3 spans 15 amino acids. V was pared by 4 bases and J by 3 bases, with 16 bases between. In germline, CDR1 is MNHEY, CDR2 SVGAGI. The CDR3 region has the DNA TGTGCCAGCAGTTCCATCCGAGAGCGATACTACGAGCAGTACTTC. This translates into CASSSIRERYYEQYF.

This chain links TRBV11-3 with TRBJ1-1; D may be TRBD1 (6 bases). CDR3 length: 13 residues. CDR1 and CDR2 (germline): SGHNT, YENEEA. Trimming took off 4 bases at V and 5 bases at J, with 11 bases between the two ends. The CDR3 here is CASSSYRDTEAFF. The DNA of the CDR3 is TGTGCCAGCAGCTCATACAGGGATACTGAAGCTTTCTTT.

The gene calls are TRBV28 and TRBJ2-5; 10 bases fit TRBD1. The CDR3 is 12 residues long. Trimming removed 6 bases from V and 10 bases from J; junction bases left unmatched: 5. Germline V gene sequence: CDR1 MDHEN, CDR2 SYDVKM. For the CDR3, the DNA is TGTGCCAGCAGCCTACGGGACAGGGGCCAGTACTTC. Protein: CASSLRDRGQYF.

This clone was recorded once. A read error may account for a junction end that differs from germline. The V call is TRBV7-2, the J call TRBJ2-7; TRBD2 is a possible D gene (7 bases). Per germline, CDR1 SGHTA and CDR2 FQGNSA. The CDR3 consists of 13 residues. CDR3 DNA: TGTGCCAGCAGCTTATTGGGGGGGCGCGGGTCAACCTTC. Translated: CASSLLGGRGSTF.

The CDR3 is CASSPGTGRGNTIYF. DNA for the CDR3: TGCGCCAGCAGCCCCGGGACAGGGAGGGGAAACACCATATATTTT. The gene calls are TRBV4-1 and TRBJ1-3; 9 bases line up with TRBD1. In germline, CDR1 is MGHRA, CDR2 YSYEKL. J lost 4 bases, V lost 4 bases, and 5 bases had no gene match. This CDR3 is built from 15 residues.

In this sample, this clone turned up once. The chain's CDR3 is CASSATNRGGAETQYF. The CDR3 DNA follows: TGTGCCAGCAGCGCGACAAACAGGGGGGGGGCGGAGACCCAGTACTTC. The rearrangement joins TRBV7-8 to TRBJ2-5; maybe TRBD1 (8 bases). Deletions cut 5 bases from V and 5 bases from J, with 21 bases between. The CDR3 extends over 16 amino acids. Looked up from germline, CDR1 is SGHVS and CDR2 is FQNEAQ.

The rearrangement joins TRBV5-8 to TRBJ2-3; 14 positions agree with TRBD2. J lost 11 bases, V lost 3 bases, and 5 bases had no gene match. Germline V gives CDR1 SGHTS, CDR2 YDEGEE. This CDR3 is built from 14 residues. CDR3 bases: TGTGCCAGCAGCTCGGGACTAGCGGGGGAGCTGCAGTATTTT. Protein product: CASSSGLAGELQYF.

This chain uses TRBV7-3 with TRBJ2-1; D gene uncertain. Deletions cut 0 bases from V and 5 bases from J, with 11 bases between. The CDR3 runs to 15 residues. Germline V gene data show CDR1 as SGHTA and CDR2 as FQGTGA. The CDR3 loop reads CASSLTTEPHNEQFF. For the CDR3, the DNA is TGTGCCAGCAGCTTAACGACGGAACCACACAATGAGCAGTTCTTC.

This rearrangement joins TRBV5-1 to TRBJ2-7, with 8 bases that match TRBD2. The V gene end was trimmed by 0 bases and the J gene end by 4 bases; junction bases not matched to a gene: 18. This CDR3 has 19 amino acids. The germline CDR1 and CDR2 sequences are SGHRS and YFSETQ. CDR3 sequence reads: CASSLARARSQRGIYEQYF. Here the CDR3 DNA reads TGCGCCAGCAGCTTGGCTCGGGCCAGGAGCCAGCGGGGGATTTACGAGCAGTACTTC.

The count of this clone is one. The chain uses TRBV29-1 and TRBJ1-2; 9 bases fit TRBD1. The CDR3 spans 13 residues. Germline V gene lookup returns CDR1 SQVTM and CDR2 ANQGSEA. J lost 7 bases, V lost 6 bases, and 9 bases had no gene match. The CDR3 sequence: CSVPFATGGGYTF. The CDR3 nucleotides read TGCAGCGTCCCCTTTGCGACAGGGGGTGGCTACACCTTC.

This clone was seen a few times. The gene calls are TRBV27 and TRBJ1-1; D is undetermined. Trimming shortened V by 4 bases and J by 5 bases, and 14 bases separated the two germline ends. Germline values: CDR1 MNHEY, CDR2 SMNVEV (reference sequence). This CDR3 has 14 amino acids. CDR3: CASSSYRARTEAFF. In DNA form, the CDR3 reads TGTGCCAGCAGTTCCTACAGAGCGCGAACTGAAGCTTTCTTT.

DNA for the CDR3: TGTGCCAGCAGCCAACCGACTAGCGGGAGCGGATTGAAACTCAATGAGCAGTTCTTC. Protein product: CASSQPTSGSGLKLNEQFF. The genes are TRBV4-2 and TRBJ2-1, with 12 bases lining up with TRBD2. Germline assignment: CDR1 LGHNA and CDR2 YNFKEQ. The ends lost 2 bases at V and 6 bases at J; junction bases unmatched: 14. CDR3 size: 19 residues.

This clone was seen only a few times. V gene TRBV5-1 combines with J gene TRBJ2-3, with 7 bases matching TRBD2. V gave up 3 bases and J gave up 6 bases; unmatched junction bases: 7. Germline V gene data show CDR1 as SGHRS and CDR2 as YFSETQ. The CDR3 spans 14 residues. CDR3 residues: CASSWGGPKDTQYF. The CDR3 DNA is TGCGCCAGCAGCTGGGGAGGGCCTAAGGATACGCAGTATTTT.

In this sample, this clone turned up a few times. The V call is TRBV2, the J call TRBJ1-3; D perhaps matches TRBD1 (5 bases). V dropped 3 bases and J dropped 0 bases, with 12 bases sitting between them. The germline V gene has CDR1 SNHLY and CDR2 FYNNEI. This CDR3 is 16 amino acids long. This CDR3 is CASSEGRAISGNTIYF. The CDR3 bases are TGTGCCAGCAGTGAGGGCAGGGCCATCTCTGGAAACACCATATATTTT. Full variable domain (missing parts from reference TRBV2 and TRBJ1-3): EPEVTQTPSHQVTQMGQEVILRCVPISNHLYFYWYRQILGQKVEFLVSFYNNEISEKSEIFDDQFSVERPDGSNFTLKIRSTKLEDSAMYFCASSEGRAISGNTIYFGEGSWLTVV.

This clone has only a few counts. Other nucleotide sequences in the sample specify the same CDR3. The gene calls are TRBV5-1 and TRBJ2-1; 9 bases agree with TRBD2. V dropped 0 bases and J dropped 3; count of bases not matched to a gene: 1. The CDR3 has 15 amino acids. CDR1 and CDR2 (germline): SGHRS, YFSETQ. The DNA of the CDR3 is TGCGCCAGCAGCTTGGGACTAGCGGACTACAATGAGCAGTTCTTC. It codes for CASSLGLADYNEQFF.

The V call is TRBV11-2, the J call TRBJ2-3, with D perhaps TRBD2 (6 bases). V was clipped by 2 bases and J by 3 bases, with 9 bases between them. The germline V gene encodes CDR1 SGHAT and CDR2 FQNNGV. The CDR3 is 14 amino acids. The CDR3 sequence: CASSLLGGTDTQYF. CDR3 nucleotides: TGTGCCAGCAGCTTACTGGGGGGTACAGATACGCAGTATTTT.

This clone was observed once. The rearrangement uses TRBV7-3 and TRBJ2-7; 7 bases agree with TRBD2. This CDR3 has 13 amino acids. After removal of 5 bases from V and 1 base from J, the junction contained 2 bases not matched to a gene. CDR1 is SGHTA and CDR2 is FQGTGA in the germline V gene. In nucleotides, the CDR3 is TGTGCCAGCAGCCCAGCGGGATCCTACGAGCAGTACTTC. Its protein product is CASSPAGSYEQYF.